Presented here are 8 T cell receptor beta chains from one specimen sequenced in a study of T cells in narcolepsy. TCRdb keeps only in-frame clones here, not all; method: immunoSEQ multiplex PCR. Counted here are 30,000 to 35,000 clones, around 86% occurring once; the ten biggest clones make up less than 3%. Input material: CD45RA- memory CD4+ T cells from PBMCs. Source of these receptors: a human donor with narcolepsy.

The chain has TRBV7-3 and TRBJ2-3; D not resolved. The germline CDR1 and CDR2 sequences are SGHTA and FQGTGA. The CDR3 extends over 16 amino acids. Trimming pared 4 bases from V and 0 bases from J, leaving 14 bases between. CDR3 residues: CASSWSGDPSTDTQYF. CDR3 in DNA: TGTGCCAGCAGCTGGTCTGGAGACCCTAGCACAGATACGCAGTATTTT.

The chain employs TRBV2 and TRBJ2-2; D is possibly TRBD1 or TRBD2 (5 bases each). CDR1 is SNHLY, CDR2 FYNNEI, per germline. The germline V and J ends were trimmed by 7 bases and 6 bases, with 18 bases remaining between them. CDR3 length equals 15 residues. CDR3 sequence reads: CASKSSGTYAGELFF. The CDR3 DNA sequence: TGTGCCAGCAAATCCTCCGGGACCTATGCCGGGGAGCTGTTTTTT.

J is TRBJ1-1 and V is TRBV9; no definite D call. The CDR3 sequence is 14 residues long. V lost 0 bases to trimming and J lost 1 base, with 7 bases between them. Germline V gene sequence: CDR1 SGDLS, CDR2 YYNGEE. The CDR3 DNA follows: TGTGCCAGCAGCGTAGTAGTGGGGAACACTGAAGCTTTCTTT. Its protein is CASSVVVGNTEAFF. Supplemented by reference TRBV9 and TRBJ1-1, the full variable domain reads DSGVTQTPKHLITATGQRVTLRCSPRSGDLSVYWYQQSLDQGLQFLIQYYNGEERAKGNILERFSAQQFPDLHSELNLSSLELGDSALYFCASSVVVGNTEAFFGQGTRLTVV.

A few counts support this clone. This sequence joins TRBV2 and TRBJ1-2; D ambiguous. This CDR3 has 13 amino acids. Trimming took 3 bases from V and 7 from J, leaving 12 bases between them. Germline assignment: CDR1 SNHLY and CDR2 FYNNEI. The CDR3 coding sequence is TGTGCCAGCAGTGATCCGGGTACGTTTGGCTACACCTTC. Protein: CASSDPGTFGYTF. The entire variable domain, with the rest obtained from reference TRBV2 and TRBJ1-2, is as follows: EPEVTQTPSHQVTQMGQEVILRCVPISNHLYFYWYRQILGQKVEFLVSFYNNEISEKSEIFDDQFSVERPDGSNFTLKIRSTKLEDSAMYFCASSDPGTFGYTFGSGTRLTVV.

The CDR3 nucleotides are TGTGCCAGCAGCTCCTCAGGGTGGGATGGCGAAAAACTGTTTTTT. This gives the protein CASSSSGWDGEKLFF. V is TRBV11-2 and J is TRBJ1-4; TRBD1 might be the D (5 bases). Germline V CDR1 and CDR2: SGHAT, FQNNGV. Trimming took off 4 bases at V and 8 bases at J, with 17 bases between the two ends. The CDR3 contains 15 residues. Filled out from reference TRBV11-2 and TRBJ1-4, the complete variable domain reads EAGVAQSPRYKIIEKRQSVAFWCNPISGHATLYWYQQILGQGPKLLIQFQNNGVVDDSQLPKDRFSAERLKGVDSTLKIQPAKLEDSAVYLCASSSSGWDGEKLFFGSGTQLSVL.

The chain has TRBV29-1 and TRBJ2-7; 9 nucleotides align to TRBD1. V trimming: 4 bases; J trimming: 3 bases; junction bases outside the gene matches: 10. CDR3 size: 15 residues. Germline V gives CDR1 SQVTM, CDR2 ANQGSEA. The CDR3 DNA reads as TGCAGCGTTGCCAACACCGGGACAGGGAACTACGAGCAGTACTTC. Protein: CSVANTGTGNYEQYF.

In DNA, the CDR3 is TGTGCCAGCAGCTCATACCGGGACAGGTCCTACGAGCAGTACTTC. It translates to CASSSYRDRSYEQYF. The rearrangement uses TRBV11-2 and TRBJ2-7, with 8 bases aligning to TRBD1. V was pared by 4 bases and J by 1 base, with 6 bases of the junction left unmatched. Germline V gene data show CDR1 as SGHAT and CDR2 as FQNNGV. The length of the CDR3 is 15 residues.

The chain links TRBV12-5 to TRBJ1-2; 10 nucleotides align to TRBD1. This CDR3 comprises 17 residues. Looked up from germline, CDR1 is LGHNT and CDR2 is FRNRAP. With 1 base clipped from V and 2 bases from J, the junction kept 7 bases outside the gene matches. This CDR3 is CASGLATGDRGNYGYTF. CDR3 coding DNA: TGTGCTAGTGGTTTGGCCACCGGGGACAGGGGAAACTATGGCTACACCTTC.